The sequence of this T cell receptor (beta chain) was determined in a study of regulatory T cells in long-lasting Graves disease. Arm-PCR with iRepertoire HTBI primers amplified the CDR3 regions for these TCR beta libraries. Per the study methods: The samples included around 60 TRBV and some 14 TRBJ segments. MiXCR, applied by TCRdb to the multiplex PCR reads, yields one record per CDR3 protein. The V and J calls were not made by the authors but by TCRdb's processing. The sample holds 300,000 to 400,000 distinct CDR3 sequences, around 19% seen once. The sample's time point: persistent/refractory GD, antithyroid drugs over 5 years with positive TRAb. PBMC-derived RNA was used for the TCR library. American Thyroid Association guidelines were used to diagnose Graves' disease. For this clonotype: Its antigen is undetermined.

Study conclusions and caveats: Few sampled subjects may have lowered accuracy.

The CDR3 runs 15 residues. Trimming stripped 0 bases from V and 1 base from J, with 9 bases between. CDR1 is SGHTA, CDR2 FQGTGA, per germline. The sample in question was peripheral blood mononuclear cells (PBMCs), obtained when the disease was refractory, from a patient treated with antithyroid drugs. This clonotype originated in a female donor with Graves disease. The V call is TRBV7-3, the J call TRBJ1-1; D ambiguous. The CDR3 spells CASSLTAGENTEAFF. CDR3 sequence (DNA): TGTGCCAGCAGCTTAACGGCCGGGGAGAACACTGAAGCTTTCTTT.